This T cell receptor beta chain was found in a study of cytomegalovirus exposure and HLA in healthy donors. Across the study: Unique TCRs from HLA-typed donors, about 78 million of them, were held in an early data release. Notes on the study in general: According to an earlier analysis, most TCR beta V segments yielded productive rearrangements about 87% or about 30% of the time. According to the study, around 180 TCR beta chains were cytomegalovirus-associated.

The PCR was carried out with 60 Vbeta primers and 13 Jbeta primers. Sequencing was performed with immunoSEQ multiplex PCR; in TCRdb, only in-frame clones are kept and a portion is missing. The sample records about 100,000 clones, less than 75% being singletons. Details on this clone: Antigen: not known.

Germline lookup yields CDR1 GTSNPN and CDR2 SVGIG (reference sequence). Deletions cut 5 bases from V and 3 bases from J, with 16 bases between. The CDR3 spans 14 residues. The clonotype was recovered from a man aged 35-49 years in good health and CMV-seropositive. Sequencing was done on a sample of PBMCs. The chain combines TRBV30 with TRBJ1-1; maybe TRBD1 (5 bases). The CDR3 region is CAWAPGFWDTEAFF. CDR3 DNA: TGTGCCTGGGCTCCAGGGTTCTGGGACACTGAAGCTTTCTTT.